Listed below are T cell receptor beta chains from one sample, sequenced in a study of blood T cell repertoires in COVID-19. The method was immunoSEQ multiplex PCR; TCRdb's version includes in-frame clones alone and lacks a portion of them. The sample lists some 150,000 clones; 70% to 90% were seen once. Specimen: peripheral blood. The receptors stem from a man in his sixties or seventies with acute or convalescent COVID-19. The CDR3 runs from the conserved cysteine through the conserved F or W. D genes are given only for firm matches. Expanded clones are given a class, and other clones once, few, many or no size at all.

clone size: .
V gene: TRBV13
J gene: TRBJ1-3
D gene: .
CDR3 protein: CASSIGQISGNTIYF
CDR3 DNA: TGTGCCAGCAGCATCGGACAGATCTCTGGAAACACCATATATTTT

clone size: few
V gene: TRBV11-3
J gene: TRBJ1-1
D gene: .
CDR3 protein: CASSWGRGNTEAFF
CDR3 DNA: TGTGCCAGCAGCTGGGGGAGGGGGAACACTGAAGCTTTCTTT

clone size: few
V gene: TRBV7-3
J gene: TRBJ1-1
D gene: .
CDR3 protein: CASSLQGTGTEAFF
CDR3 DNA: TGTGCCAGCAGCTTACAGGGGACGGGGACTGAAGCTTTCTTT

clone size: .
V gene: TRBV21-1
J gene: TRBJ1-1
D gene: .
CDR3 protein: CASSKLLVWQGVNTEAFF
CDR3 DNA: TGTGCCAGCAGCAAACTTCTTGTTTGGCAGGGGGTGAACACTGAAGCTTTCTTT

clone size: once
V gene: TRBV11-2
J gene: TRBJ2-1
D gene: .
CDR3 protein: CASSLTGGYNEQFF
CDR3 DNA: TGTGCCAGCAGCTTGACCGGGGGCTACAATGAGCAGTTCTTC

clone size: .
V gene: TRBV18
J gene: TRBJ2-5
D gene: TRBD2
CDR3 protein: CASSPAGGETQYF
CDR3 DNA: TGTGCCAGCTCGCCAGCGGGAGGAGAGACCCAGTACTTC

clone size: .
V gene: TRBV11-3
J gene: TRBJ2-1
D gene: .
CDR3 protein: CASSLGGIFYNEQFF
CDR3 DNA: TGTGCCAGCAGCTTAGGCGGGATCTTCTACAATGAGCAGTTCTTC

clone size: .
V gene: TRBV2
J gene: TRBJ1-3
D gene: TRBD1
CDR3 protein: CASGRGPFGNTIYF
CDR3 DNA: TGTGCCAGCGGCAGGGGGCCATTTGGAAACACCATATATTTT

clone size: .
V gene: TRBV11-2
J gene: TRBJ1-6
D gene: .
CDR3 protein: CASTSLERADSPLHF
CDR3 DNA: TGTGCCAGCACCTCCCTCGAGAGGGCTGATTCACCCCTCCACTTT

clone size: once
V gene: TRBV28
J gene: TRBJ2-2
D gene: .
CDR3 protein: CASRAGTGTGELFF
CDR3 DNA: TGTGCCAGCAGGGCCGGGACTGGCACCGGGGAGCTGTTTTTT

clone size: .
V gene: TRBV9
J gene: TRBJ1-5
D gene: TRBD1
CDR3 protein: CATGQGFNQPQHF
CDR3 DNA: TGTGCCACCGGACAGGGATTCAATCAGCCCCAGCATTTT

clone size: .
V gene: TRBV18
J gene: TRBJ1-1
D gene: TRBD1
CDR3 protein: CASSETGVTEAFF
CDR3 DNA: TGTGCCAGCTCAGAGACAGGGGTGACTGAAGCTTTCTTT

clone size: .
V gene: TRBV11-2
J gene: TRBJ2-3
D gene: TRBD2
CDR3 protein: CASSSGLAGAANTQYF
CDR3 DNA: TGTGCCAGCAGCTCAGGACTAGCGGGCGCAGCGAATACGCAGTATTTT

clone size: .
V gene: TRBV7-2
J gene: TRBJ2-5
D gene: TRBD2
CDR3 protein: CASSLTSGSETQYF
CDR3 DNA: TGTGCCAGCAGCTTAACTAGCGGCTCGGAGACCCAGTACTTC

clone size: .
V gene: TRBV5-8
J gene: TRBJ2-7
D gene: TRBD1
CDR3 protein: CASSVDRGLAGARYEQYF
CDR3 DNA: TGTGCCAGCAGCGTGGACAGGGGGCTGGCGGGAGCACGCTACGAGCAGTACTTC

clone size: .
V gene: TRBV6-4
J gene: TRBJ1-1
D gene: TRBD1
CDR3 protein: CASSEFFGTGAEAFF
CDR3 DNA: TGTGCCAGCAGTGAATTTTTTGGGACAGGGGCTGAAGCTTTCTTT

clone size: .
V gene: TRBV29-1
J gene: TRBJ2-3
D gene: .
CDR3 protein: CSVEVRLGEDTQYF
CDR3 DNA: TGCAGCGTTGAAGTTAGACTAGGGGAGGATACGCAGTATTTT

clone size: once
V gene: TRBV3-1/TRBV3-2
J gene: TRBJ2-3
D gene: TRBD2
CDR3 protein: CASSQDLIAGAGSTDTQYF
CDR3 DNA: TGTGCCAGCAGCCAAGATTTGATAGCGGGAGCCGGCAGCACAGATACGCAGTATTTT

clone size: .
V gene: TRBV2
J gene: TRBJ2-7
D gene: TRBD1
CDR3 protein: CASSLPGQGTYEQYF
CDR3 DNA: TGTGCCAGCAGCCTTCCGGGACAGGGAACCTACGAGCAGTACTTC

clone size: .
V gene: TRBV4-3
J gene: TRBJ1-4
D gene: .
CDR3 protein: CASRLQGNVDEKLFF
CDR3 DNA: TGCGCCAGCAGACTACAGGGAAACGTCGATGAAAAACTGTTTTTT

clone size: once
V gene: TRBV7-9
J gene: TRBJ2-2
D gene: TRBD1
CDR3 protein: CASSPPGTGVTGELFF
CDR3 DNA: TGTGCCAGCAGCCCTCCCGGGACAGGGGTCACCGGGGAGCTGTTTTTT

clone size: .
V gene: TRBV19
J gene: TRBJ2-1
D gene: TRBD2
CDR3 protein: CASSVLAETYNEQFF
CDR3 DNA: TGTGCCAGTAGTGTCCTAGCGGAGACCTACAATGAGCAGTTCTTC

clone size: .
V gene: TRBV5-6
J gene: TRBJ2-6
D gene: .
CDR3 protein: CASSLESGFSGANVLTF
CDR3 DNA: TGTGCCAGCAGCCTGGAGTCAGGGTTCTCTGGGGCCAACGTCCTGACTTTC

clone size: once
V gene: TRBV5-4
J gene: TRBJ1-1
D gene: TRBD1
CDR3 protein: CASSIQGADTEAFF
CDR3 DNA: TGTGCCAGCAGCATTCAGGGGGCCGACACTGAAGCTTTCTTT

clone size: .
V gene: TRBV21-1
J gene: TRBJ2-1
D gene: .
CDR3 protein: CASSKAVSGRDCSYNEQFF
CDR3 DNA: TGTGCCAGCAGCAAAGCGGTTAGCGGGAGGGACTGCTCCTACAATGAGCAGTTCTTC

clone size: .
V gene: TRBV24-1
J gene: TRBJ2-5
D gene: .
CDR3 protein: CATSDLVGETQYF
CDR3 DNA: TGTGCCACCAGTGATTTGGTTGGCGAGACCCAGTACTTC

clone size: .
V gene: TRBV6-2/TRBV6-3
J gene: TRBJ2-5
D gene: .
CDR3 protein: CASSYSRGRGQETQYF
CDR3 DNA: TGTGCCAGCAGTTACTCTAGGGGGAGGGGGCAAGAGACCCAGTACTTC

clone size: .
V gene: TRBV14
J gene: TRBJ1-1
D gene: TRBD1
CDR3 protein: CASSRLQGGPEAFF
CDR3 DNA: TGTGCCAGCAGCCGACTACAGGGGGGACCTGAAGCTTTCTTT

clone size: few
V gene: TRBV6-1
J gene: TRBJ2-7
D gene: TRBD2
CDR3 protein: CASSEAGTSGRNNEQYF
CDR3 DNA: TGTGCCAGCAGTGAAGCCGGGACTAGCGGGAGAAATAACGAGCAGTACTTC

clone size: .
V gene: TRBV28
J gene: TRBJ2-7
D gene: .
CDR3 protein: CASSSGQPYEQYF
CDR3 DNA: TGTGCCAGCAGTTCCGGACAGCCCTACGAGCAGTACTTC

clone size: .
V gene: TRBV21-1
J gene: TRBJ2-1
D gene: .
CDR3 protein: CARRDKYSYNEQFF
CDR3 DNA: TGTGCCAGGAGAGACAAGTACTCCTACAATGAGCAGTTCTTC

clone size: .
V gene: TRBV5-1
J gene: TRBJ2-2
D gene: .
CDR3 protein: CASSVIGQTGELFF
CDR3 DNA: TGCGCCAGCAGCGTGATAGGACAGACCGGGGAGCTGTTTTTT

clone size: .
V gene: TRBV9
J gene: TRBJ2-3
D gene: TRBD2
CDR3 protein: CASSVSSGSTDTQYF
CDR3 DNA: TGTGCCAGCAGCGTGTCTAGCGGGAGTACAGATACGCAGTATTTT

clone size: .
V gene: TRBV2
J gene: TRBJ2-7
D gene: .
CDR3 protein: CASRLLDYEQYF
CDR3 DNA: TGTGCCAGCAGACTACTAGATTACGAGCAGTACTTC

clone size: .
V gene: TRBV2
J gene: TRBJ1-5
D gene: TRBD1
CDR3 protein: CASSTDRGVNQPQHF
CDR3 DNA: TGTGCCAGCAGCACGGACAGGGGAGTTAATCAGCCCCAGCATTTT

clone size: .
V gene: TRBV5-1
J gene: TRBJ2-3
D gene: .
CDR3 protein: CASSLGRGGAPDTQYF
CDR3 DNA: TGCGCCAGCAGCTTGGGTCGTGGGGGCGCCCCCGATACGCAGTATTTT

clone size: .
V gene: TRBV18
J gene: TRBJ2-7
D gene: .
CDR3 protein: CASSRAGVDSYEQYF
CDR3 DNA: TGTGCCAGCTCACGGGCAGGGGTGGACTCCTACGAGCAGTACTTC

clone size: .
V gene: TRBV7-3
J gene: TRBJ2-3
D gene: .
CDR3 protein: CASAGGISTDTQYF
CDR3 DNA: TGTGCCAGCGCGGGCGGAATTAGCACAGATACGCAGTATTTT

clone size: .
V gene: TRBV7-3
J gene: TRBJ2-3
D gene: .
CDR3 protein: CASSLGGASRTDTQYF
CDR3 DNA: TGTGCCAGCAGCTTAGGAGGGGCAAGTCGCACAGATACGCAGTATTTT

clone size: .
V gene: TRBV24-1
J gene: TRBJ2-1
D gene: .
CDR3 protein: CATRDSGSNEQFF
CDR3 DNA: TGTGCCACCCGGGACAGCGGGTCCAATGAGCAGTTCTTC

clone size: .
V gene: TRBV11-2
J gene: TRBJ2-7
D gene: TRBD2
CDR3 protein: CASSPRTSGTYEQYF
CDR3 DNA: TGTGCCAGCAGCCCCCGGACTAGCGGAACCTACGAGCAGTACTTC

clone size: many
V gene: TRBV28
J gene: TRBJ2-1
D gene: .
CDR3 protein: CASSLTGEPYNEQFF
CDR3 DNA: TGTGCCAGCAGTTTAACGGGAGAGCCCTACAATGAGCAGTTCTTC

clone size: few
V gene: TRBV9
J gene: TRBJ2-5
D gene: TRBD1
CDR3 protein: CASSTQSTGAETQYF
CDR3 DNA: TGTGCCAGCAGCACGCAATCGACAGGGGCAGAGACCCAGTACTTC

clone size: .
V gene: TRBV7-3
J gene: TRBJ2-2
D gene: .
CDR3 protein: CASSPSGNTGELFF
CDR3 DNA: TGTGCCAGCAGCCCCAGCGGGAACACCGGGGAGCTGTTTTTT

clone size: .
V gene: TRBV6-5
J gene: TRBJ1-4
D gene: TRBD1
CDR3 protein: CASSHRQGTNEKLFF
CDR3 DNA: TGTGCCAGCAGTCACAGACAGGGAACTAATGAAAAACTGTTTTTT

clone size: .
V gene: TRBV5-8
J gene: TRBJ2-1
D gene: .
CDR3 protein: CASSLGRTYNEQFF
CDR3 DNA: TGTGCCAGCAGCTTGGGGAGAACCTACAATGAGCAGTTCTTC

clone size: .
V gene: TRBV21-1
J gene: TRBJ2-1
D gene: .
CDR3 protein: CASSKRRLAGGRNEQFF
CDR3 DNA: TGTGCCAGCAGCAAAAGGAGGTTAGCGGGAGGGCGGAATGAGCAGTTCTTC

clone size: once
V gene: TRBV7-6
J gene: TRBJ1-5
D gene: TRBD1
CDR3 protein: CASSPGTGLSNQPQHF
CDR3 DNA: TGTGCCAGCAGCCCTGGGACAGGGTTAAGCAATCAGCCCCAGCATTTT

clone size: few
V gene: TRBV24-1
J gene: TRBJ2-1
D gene: .
CDR3 protein: CATADSGTSYNEQFF
CDR3 DNA: TGTGCCACTGCGGACAGTGGAACCTCCTACAATGAGCAGTTCTTC

clone size: .
V gene: TRBV5-4
J gene: TRBJ2-7
D gene: .
CDR3 protein: CASSLSGYTYEQYF
CDR3 DNA: TGTGCCAGCAGCTTGTCCGGGTACACCTACGAGCAGTACTTC

clone size: .
V gene: TRBV27
J gene: TRBJ2-7
D gene: TRBD1
CDR3 protein: CASSVTGTVSYEQYF
CDR3 DNA: TGTGCCAGCAGTGTAACCGGGACAGTCTCCTACGAGCAGTACTTC

clone size: .
V gene: TRBV6-5
J gene: TRBJ1-1
D gene: .
CDR3 protein: CASSYSGLMNTEAFF
CDR3 DNA: TGTGCCAGCAGTTACTCCGGACTTATGAACACTGAAGCTTTCTTT

clone size: .
V gene: TRBV27
J gene: TRBJ2-1
D gene: TRBD1
CDR3 protein: CASSFPGTGGNEQFF
CDR3 DNA: TGTGCCAGCAGTTTCCCCGGGACAGGAGGCAATGAGCAGTTCTTC

clone size: .
V gene: TRBV7-2
J gene: TRBJ2-7
D gene: TRBD2
CDR3 protein: CASSLGLAYEQYF
CDR3 DNA: TGTGCCAGCAGCTTAGGACTAGCGTACGAGCAGTACTTC